This T cell receptor beta chain was captured in a study of T cell responses to AZD1222 COVID-19 vaccine. Notes on the study in general: Following two doses of AZD1222, Spike-specific TCR breadth and depth rose. Baseline serostatus was positive in only five to seven AZD1222 recipients. The span of vaccine-associated CD4 TCRs extended across spike, with dominance at 160-218 and 743-854. Nearly half of the spike-specific TCRs reportedly recognize variant regions that carry no mutations.

In the case of this clone: Its specificity is unknown.

Germline V gene sequence: CDR1 SEHNR, CDR2 FQNEAQ (reference sequence). The CDR3 runs 17 residues. V lost 4 bases and J 3 bases, leaving 21 bases between the germline ends. Assay used: immunoSEQ multiplex PCR; TCRdb lists only in-frame clones, some missing. The sample has around 140,000 clones, 90% to 95% seen once. The J gene is TRBJ1-1, the V gene TRBV7-9; perhaps TRBD1 as D (6 bases). Sequenced material: peripheral blood, taken on day 0 of AZD1222 vaccination. The source is an adult in good health. This CDR3 reads CASSWRGAGVPDTEAFF. CDR3 DNA sequence: TGTGCCAGCAGCTGGCGGGGGGCAGGGGTCCCGGACACTGAAGCTTTCTTT.